Following are 21 T cell receptor beta chains from one sample sequenced in a study of blood T cell repertoires in COVID-19. The assay was immunoSEQ multiplex PCR, and TCRdb's table has in-frame clones only and misses some. The sample lists over 110,000 clones; about 90% were seen once. Sequences were obtained from PBMCs or T cells enriched from blood (not recorded which). These receptors were obtained from a man in his sixties who had recovered from COVID-19.

V gene TRBV6-5 combines with J gene TRBJ1-1, with D unclear. Germline V gives CDR1 MNHEY, CDR2 SVGAGI. The CDR3 spans 16 residues. Trimming took 0 bases from V and 0 from J, leaving 11 bases between them. In DNA form, the CDR3 reads TGTGCCAGCAGTTACTCCGTCGGGGAGGTGAACACTGAAGCTTTCTTT. Its translation is CASSYSVGEVNTEAFF.

The chain employs TRBV3-1 (or the pseudogene TRBV3-2) and TRBJ1-6; 7 nucleotides line up with TRBD1. J lost 7 bases, V lost 3 bases, and 3 bases had no gene match. Germline lookup yields CDR1 LGHDT and CDR2 YNNKEL (reference sequence). The CDR3 has 14 residues. The chain's CDR3 is CASSQGQINSPLHF. In nucleotides, the CDR3 is TGTGCCAGCAGCCAGGGACAGATAAATTCACCCCTCCACTTT.

V and J are TRBV6-5 and TRBJ2-3; TRBD2 aligns across 8 bases. This CDR3 is built from 16 residues. Trimming cost V 0 bases and J 2 bases; bases outside gene matches: 4. The germline gives CDR1 MNHEY, CDR2 SVGAGI. The CDR3 region is CASSYSSAGVTDTQYF. CDR3 DNA: TGTGCCAGCAGTTACTCGTCAGCGGGGGTCACAGATACGCAGTATTTT.

This sequence joins TRBV5-8 and TRBJ1-2, with a weak D call TRBD1 (6 bases). The CDR3 is 11 amino acids. Germline V gives CDR1 SGHTS, CDR2 YDEGEE. V lost 0 bases and J lost 12, with 9 bases in between. The DNA of the CDR3 is TGTGCCAGCAGCTTGGGACAGGTCGACACCTTC. It codes for CASSLGQVDTF.

This clone was counted between two and nine times. The chain employs TRBV6-6 and TRBJ2-3, with 10 bases identical to TRBD1. Germline lookup yields CDR1 MNHNY and CDR2 SVGAGI (reference sequence). The CDR3 spans 17 residues. V lost 5 bases, J lost 3 bases, and 11 bases stayed unmatched. CDR3 loop: CASSRHLSGQGTDTQYF. As DNA, the CDR3 is TGTGCCAGCAGTCGTCACCTCTCGGGACAGGGGACAGATACGCAGTATTTT.

The gene calls are TRBV28 and TRBJ2-2; D gene unclear. CDR1 and CDR2 (germline): MDHEN, SYDVKM. V lost 4 bases to trimming and J lost 2 bases, with 11 bases between them. The CDR3 has 15 amino acids. In DNA form, the CDR3 reads TGTGCCAGCAGTTCGGCAGGATCAAACACCGGGGAGCTGTTTTTT. This gives the protein CASSSAGSNTGELFF.

This rearrangement joins TRBV5-8 to TRBJ1-4; D unclear. Germline lookup yields CDR1 SGHTS and CDR2 YDEGEE. The CDR3 is 14 residues long. V lost 0 bases and J lost 8, with 11 bases in between. The DNA for the CDR3 is TGTGCCAGCAGCTTGGGAGGGAGGGAAGAAAAACTGTTTTTT. Translating gives CASSLGGREEKLFF.

The chain employs TRBV6-5 and TRBJ2-1, with D unresolved. The CDR3 is 16 amino acids. Trimming removed 4 bases at V and 2 bases at J, with 15 bases between. Germline V gene sequence: CDR1 MNHEY, CDR2 SVGAGI. CDR3 region: CASSFHSERPYNEQFF. CDR3 coding DNA: TGTGCCAGCAGTTTCCACTCGGAGCGCCCCTACAATGAGCAGTTCTTC.

The chain links TRBV5-1 to TRBJ2-7; no clear D. CDR1 SGHRS and CDR2 YFSETQ come from the germline V gene. The length of the CDR3 is 14 residues. Trimming removed 4 bases from V and 6 bases from J, with 17 bases in between. The CDR3 sequence: CASSPLSVHREQYF. In nucleotides, the CDR3 is TGCGCCAGCAGCCCTCTGTCAGTTCACCGCGAGCAGTACTTC.

The CDR3 bases are TGTGCCAGCAGCTCCCGACTAGCGGGAGCTCTTACAAGTGAGCAGTTCTTC. Translating gives CASSSRLAGALTSEQFF. This chain joins TRBV5-5 and TRBJ2-1; 12 nucleotides match TRBD2. Per germline, CDR1 SGHKS and CDR2 YYEKEE (reference sequence). This CDR3 has 17 amino acids. Trimming at V came to 3 bases and at J to 9 bases, leaving 13 bases not matched to a gene. The full variable domain, in which reference TRBV5-5 and TRBJ2-1 provide the parts outside the CDR3, is DAGVTQSPTHLIKTRGQQVTLRCSPISGHKSVSWYQQVLGQGPQFIFQYYEKEERGRGNFPDRFSARQFPNYSSELNVNALLLGDSALYLCASSSRLAGALTSEQFFGPGTRLTVL.

The V gene is TRBV15, the J gene TRBJ1-2; D remains ambiguous. Per the germline V gene, CDR1 is LNHNV and CDR2 is YYDKDF (reference sequence). The V end was cut by 0 bases, the J end by 4 bases, with 9 bases between. The CDR3 is 14 amino acids. CDR3 in amino acids: CATSRERYTYGYTF. In nucleotides, the CDR3 is TGTGCCACCAGCAGAGAGCGGTATACCTATGGCTACACCTTC.

The chain uses TRBV21-1 and TRBJ2-2; the table assigns TRBD2, which was not confirmed against the DNA. TRBV21-1 is reported as a pseudogene. The CDR3 runs to 17 residues. CDR3 amino acids: CASSKRKEPPLTGELFF. CDR3 DNA sequence: TGTGCCAGCAGCAAGAGGAAGGAGCCCCCGCTCACCGGGGAGCTGTTTTTT.

The V call is TRBV25-1, the J call TRBJ2-7; D ambiguous. CDR1 is MGHDK, CDR2 SYGVNS, per germline. The CDR3 has 11 residues. Between the trimmed V and J ends, which lost 5 bases and 3 bases, there was a span of 5 bases. In nucleotides, the CDR3 is TGTGCCAGCAGTAACGGCTACGAGCAGTACTTC. Encoded protein: CASSNGYEQYF.

V is TRBV25-1 and J is TRBJ2-3; 8 bases are a match to TRBD2. The CDR3 loop spans 15 amino acids. The V gene end was trimmed by 5 bases and the J gene end by 4 bases; junction bases not matched to a gene: 8. CDR1 and CDR2 from the germline V gene are MGHDK and SYGVNS. The CDR3 reads CASSPVSGRPDTQYF. CDR3 DNA sequence: TGTGCCAGCAGTCCGGTCAGCGGGAGACCAGATACGCAGTATTTT.

The chain's CDR3 is CASSPDPTGMYYGYTF. CDR3 DNA sequence: TGTGCCAGCAGCCCCGACCCGACAGGAATGTACTATGGCTACACCTTC. V is TRBV5-4 and J is TRBJ1-2; the D gene is possibly TRBD1 (6 bases). Trimming removed 4 bases from V and 3 bases from J, with 19 bases in between. The germline gives CDR1 SGHNT, CDR2 YYREEE (reference sequence). This CDR3 spans 16 amino acids.

The chain couples TRBV14 to TRBJ2-1; no clear D. The V gene lost 0 bases and the J gene lost 7 bases, with 7 bases spanning the gap. Germline loops: CDR1 SGHDN, CDR2 FVKESK. This CDR3 has 13 amino acids. The CDR3 sequence is CASSQDVRNEQFF. Here the CDR3 DNA reads TGTGCCAGCAGCCAAGATGTGAGAAATGAGCAGTTCTTC.

The chain links TRBV2 to TRBJ2-7; 14 nucleotides align to TRBD2. CDR1 and CDR2 from the germline V gene are SNHLY and FYNNEI. This CDR3 spans 13 amino acids. V dropped 10 bases and J dropped 7; count of bases not matched to a gene: 6. Here the CDR3 DNA reads TGTGCCATCTCGACTAGCGGGAGGGGGGAGCAGTACTTC. Translation: CAISTSGRGEQYF. The variable domain in full, completed from reference TRBV2 and TRBJ2-7, reads EPEVTQTPSHQVTQMGQEVILRCVPISNHLYFYWYRQILGQKVEFLVSFYNNEISEKSEIFDDQFSVERPDGSNFTLKIRSTKLEDSAMYFCAISTSGRGEQYFGPGTRLTVT.

The rearrangement uses TRBV4-2 and TRBJ2-1, with TRBD1 matching 8 bases. Germline V lookup: CDR1 LGHNA, CDR2 YNFKEQ. The CDR3 covers 14 residues. V gave up 4 bases and J gave up 8 bases; unmatched junction bases: 7. The CDR3 region is CASSRSGTGDEQFF. CDR3 DNA: TGTGCCAGCAGCCGTTCCGGGACAGGAGATGAGCAGTTCTTC.

The V call is TRBV3-1 (or the pseudogene TRBV3-2), the J call TRBJ2-2; TRBD1 agrees at 9 bases. J gave up 3 bases and V 7 bases, and 6 bases lay outside the gene matches. The CDR3 runs 15 residues. Germline V gene data show CDR1 as LGHDT and CDR2 as YNNKEL (reference sequence). For the CDR3, the DNA is TGTGCCAGCATGCCCCGGGACAGGGACACCGGGGAGCTGTTTTTT. It is translated as CASMPRDRDTGELFF.

The V call is TRBV6-5, the J call TRBJ1-1; 8 positions agree with TRBD1. The CDR3 covers 14 residues. The V gene's germline CDR1 is MNHEY and CDR2 SVGAGI. Germline trimming cut 5 bases from V and 6 bases from J; bases unmatched to any gene: 8. CDR3 sequence (DNA): TGTGCCAGCAGTAGCAGGGGGCTGGTGTCTGAAGCTTTCTTT. As protein: CASSSRGLVSEAFF.

This chain joins TRBV9 and TRBJ2-5; D not certain. With 0 bases removed from V and 5 bases from J, the gap between germline ends came to 14 bases. The CDR3 extends over 15 amino acids. Germline CDR1 SGDLS, CDR2 YYNGEE. The CDR3 sequence: CASSVGDSTAETQYF. The CDR3 DNA follows: TGTGCCAGCAGCGTAGGAGACTCCACGGCGGAGACCCAGTACTTC.